This T cell receptor beta chain was identified in a study of blood T cell repertoires in COVID-19. TCRdb keeps only in-frame clones here, not all; method: immunoSEQ multiplex PCR. The data contain roughly 140,000 clones, about 86% of them seen just once; the ten biggest clones take up about 7.3%. The CDR3 length is 15 residues. Germline CDR1 is SGHKS and CDR2 is YYEKEE (reference sequence). The V end lost 0 bases, the J end lost 5 bases, and 11 bases lay between the germline ends. This chain joins TRBV5-5 and TRBJ1-4; D remains unclear. This TCR was recovered from a man aged 50 or older who had recovered from COVID-19. The sample was PBMCs or T cells enriched from blood (not recorded which). CDR3 nucleotides: TGTGCCAGCAGCTTGGACGCGGCGGTAAATGAAAAACTGTTTTTT. Its translation: CASSLDAAVNEKLFF.